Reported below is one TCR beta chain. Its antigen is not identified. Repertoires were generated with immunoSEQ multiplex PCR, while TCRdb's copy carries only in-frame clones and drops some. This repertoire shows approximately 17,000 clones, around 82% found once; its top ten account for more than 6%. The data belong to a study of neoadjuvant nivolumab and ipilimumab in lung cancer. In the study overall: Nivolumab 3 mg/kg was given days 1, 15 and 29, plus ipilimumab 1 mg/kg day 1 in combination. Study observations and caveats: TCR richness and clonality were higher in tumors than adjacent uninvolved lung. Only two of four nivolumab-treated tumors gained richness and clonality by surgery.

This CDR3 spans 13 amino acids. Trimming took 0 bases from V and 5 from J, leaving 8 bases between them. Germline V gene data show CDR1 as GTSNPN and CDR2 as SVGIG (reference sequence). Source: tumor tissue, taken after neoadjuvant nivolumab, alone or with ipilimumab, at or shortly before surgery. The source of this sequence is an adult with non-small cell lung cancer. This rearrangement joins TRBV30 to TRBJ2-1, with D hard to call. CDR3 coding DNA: TGTGCCTGGAGTGTTACCCGCAACAATGAGCAGTTCTTC. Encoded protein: CAWSVTRNNEQFF.